The 7 T cell receptor beta chains listed next were all sequenced from one sample in a study of blood T cell repertoires in COVID-19. TCRdb keeps only in-frame clones here, not all; method: immunoSEQ multiplex PCR. This repertoire shows about 340,000 clones, around 87% found once; its top ten account for more than 5%. The specimen was peripheral blood. Receptor source: a woman aged 45-65 years with COVID-19, enrolled during active disease.

The chain couples TRBV7-9 to TRBJ2-7; possible D gene TRBD2, 5 bases. Germline loops: CDR1 SEHNR, CDR2 FQNEAQ (reference sequence). The V gene lost 5 bases and the J gene lost 7 bases, with 12 bases spanning the gap. The CDR3 is 12 amino acids. The CDR3 region has the DNA TGTGCCAGCAGCATCCAATCGGGAGAGCAGTACTTC. Translated, it gives CASSIQSGEQYF. The whole variable domain, filled in from reference TRBV7-9 and TRBJ2-7, reads DTGVSQNPRHKITKRGQNVTFRCDPISEHNRLYWYRQTLGQGPEFLTYFQNEAQLEKSRLLSDRFSAERPKGSFSTLEIQRTEQGDSAMYLCASSIQSGEQYFGPGTRLTVT.

The chain links TRBV6-5 to TRBJ1-1; a possible D gene is TRBD1 (6 bases). The CDR3 is made up of 15 amino acids. Trimming took off 7 bases at V and 4 bases at J, with 19 bases between the two ends. CDR1 and CDR2 (germline): MNHEY, SVGAGI. CDR3 coding DNA: TGTGCCAGCATCGCTCCCGGGGGGCGTCTCACTGAAGCTTTCTTT. It yields the protein CASIAPGGRLTEAFF.

The V call is TRBV4-1, the J call TRBJ1-2; 7 positions agree with TRBD1. CDR3 length: 16 residues. Germline V gives CDR1 MGHRA, CDR2 YSYEKL. Unmatched junction bases numbered 10, after V lost 4 bases and J lost 2 bases. The DNA for the CDR3 is TGCGCCAGCAGCCGTACACCTACAGGGGCGAACTATGGCTACACCTTC. This gives the protein CASSRTPTGANYGYTF.

The chain carries TRBV4-2 and TRBJ2-2; 7 bases are shared with TRBD1. Germline V gene lookup returns CDR1 LGHNA and CDR2 YNFKEQ. The CDR3 is made up of 14 amino acids. With V trimmed by 5 bases and J by 6 bases, 6 bases remained unmatched. The chain's CDR3 is CASSYTGDAGELFF. For the CDR3, the DNA is TGTGCCAGCAGCTACACAGGGGACGCCGGGGAGCTGTTTTTT.

This clone was recorded once. The chain joins TRBV10-1 to TRBJ2-2; D perhaps matches TRBD2 (6 bases). This CDR3 spans 14 amino acids. CDR1 is WNHNN and CDR2 is SYGVQD in the germline V gene (reference sequence). The ends were cut back, 4 bases at V and 6 bases at J, with 12 bases in the middle. CDR3 nucleotides: TGCGCCAGCAGTGTGGGTCGGGAGTCCGGGGAGCTGTTTTTT. It specifies CASSVGRESGELFF.

The rearrangement links TRBV7-2 to TRBJ2-1, with 8 positions matching TRBD2. The length of the CDR3 is 15 residues. Germline CDR1 and CDR2: SGHTA and FQGNSA. With V trimmed by 0 bases and J by 8 bases, 6 bases remained unmatched. The CDR3, as DNA: TGTGCCAGCAGCTTAGCGGGACTAGTGACGGATGAGCAGTTCTTC. Translating gives CASSLAGLVTDEQFF.

The gene calls are TRBV6-5 and TRBJ2-1; D is unclear. The CDR3 is made up of 15 amino acids. The V gene's germline CDR1 is MNHEY and CDR2 SVGAGI. Trimming took off 6 bases at V and 0 bases at J, with 12 bases between the two ends. For the CDR3, the DNA is TGTGCCAGCAGGCCTGTCTGGAGCTCCTACAATGAGCAGTTCTTC. Its translation: CASRPVWSSYNEQFF.